The source of this TCR beta chain is a study of blood T cells in healthy people across ages. Study-wide points: In the absence of known donor CMV status, changes in expanded clonotypes were possibly confounded.

As concerns this clonotype: The antigen is unknown.

From germline, CDR1 is LNHNV and CDR2 YYDKDF (reference sequence). The CDR3 runs to 18 residues. V lost 1 base, J lost 8 bases, and 16 bases stayed unmatched. Sample-barcoded 5' priming and a J-beta primer mix drove a second PCR of 7 to 11 cycles. CDR3-containing paired-end reads numbered at least 2.5 million in each sample. Via MiXCR, TCRdb re-called the 5' RACE reads, giving one row per CDR3 protein. Of 1,500,000 or so distinct CDR3 sequences listed, about 42% were seen once; the top ten hold about 4%. The chain uses TRBV15 and TRBJ2-3; 9 bases are a match to TRBD2. This TCR came from a woman between 18 and 29 years old in good health. Sample: blood. The CDR3: CATSRGPAGWTSEGTQYF. Written as DNA, the CDR3 is TGTGCCACCAGCAGAGGACCAGCAGGATGGACTAGCGAGGGTACGCAGTATTTT. Full variable domain (missing parts from reference TRBV15 and TRBJ2-3): DAMVIQNPRYQVTQFGKPVTLSCSQTLNHNVMYWYQQKSSQAPKLLFHYYDKDFNNEADTPDNFQSRRPNTSFCFLDIRSPGLGDTAMYLCATSRGPAGWTSEGTQYFGPGTRLTVL.